This is a list of T cell receptor beta chains from one sample in a study. Repertoires were generated with immunoSEQ multiplex PCR, while TCRdb's copy carries only in-frame clones and drops some. The sample carries tens of thousands of clones, around 93% recorded once. What was sequenced was PBMCs. Receptor source: a man aged 40-50 years with rheumatoid arthritis. Both conserved end residues are part of each CDR3. A D gene is named only where the DNA matches it firmly. Clone size appears in some rows only: once, few, many, or a class for an expanded clone.

>TRBD1|TRBV29-1|TRBJ1-1|-
CSADRGLTEAFF
TGCAGCGCGGACAGGGGGCTCACTGAAGCTTTCTTT
>-|TRBV7-8|TRBJ2-5|-
CASSFRVWETQYF
TGTGCCAGCAGCTTCAGGGTATGGGAGACCCAGTACTTC
>-|TRBV9|TRBJ1-5|-
CASSAEGFSNQPQHF
TGTGCCAGCAGCGCAGAAGGATTTAGCAATCAGCCCCAGCATTTT
>-|TRBV30|TRBJ2-1|-
CAWRPGHLYFDEQFF
TGTGCCTGGAGGCCGGGACACCTCTACTTCGATGAGCAGTTCTTC
>TRBD1|TRBV5-1|TRBJ2-7|-
CASSAQIGTGKGEQYF
TGCGCCAGCAGCGCCCAAATAGGGACAGGGAAAGGGGAGCAGTACTTC
>TRBD1|TRBV28|TRBJ2-1|once
CASSLSMGQGFGQFF
TGTGCCAGCAGTTTATCAATGGGACAGGGTTTCGGGCAGTTCTTC
>TRBD1|TRBV7-3|TRBJ2-1|-
CASSSPGQTYNEQFF
TGTGCCAGCAGCTCCCCGGGACAGACTTACAATGAGCAGTTCTTC
>TRBD1|TRBV7-9|TRBJ2-7|-
CASSLAGTGGIEQYF
TGTGCCAGCAGCTTAGCCGGGACAGGGGGAATCGAGCAGTACTTC
>TRBD1|TRBV7-2|TRBJ2-1|-
CASSPGQGTYNEQFF
TGTGCCAGCAGTCCGGGACAGGGGACCTACAATGAGCAGTTCTTC
>TRBD1|TRBV18|TRBJ1-3|-
CASSPRTTGTGVGNTIYF
TGTGCCAGCTCACCACGAACGACCGGGACAGGGGTAGGAAACACCATATATTTT
>TRBD1|TRBV30|TRBJ1-5|-
CAWGRGTASNQPQHF
TGTGCCTGGGGACGCGGGACAGCTAGCAATCAGCCCCAGCATTTT
>-|TRBV5-1|TRBJ2-3|-
CASSSGPSTDTQYF
TGCGCCAGCAGCTCGGGGCCCAGCACAGATACGCAGTATTTT
>-|TRBV6-5|TRBJ1-1|-
CASSYSRSATEAFF
TGTGCCAGCAGTTACTCGCGTAGCGCGACTGAAGCTTTCTTT
>TRBD2|TRBV5-1|TRBJ2-1|-
CASSLVAGGQNEQFF
TGCGCCAGCAGCTTGGTAGCGGGAGGGCAAAATGAGCAGTTCTTC
>-|TRBV19|TRBJ2-7|-
CASPQRLASNSYEQYF
TGTGCCAGTCCCCAGAGGTTGGCCTCTAACTCCTACGAGCAGTACTTC
>-|TRBV4-3|TRBJ2-3|-
CASSQSDNTQYF
TGCGCCAGCAGCCAATCAGACAATACGCAGTATTTT
>-|TRBV29-1|TRBJ2-2|-
CSALKSTGRGYTGELFF
TGCAGCGCGCTAAAATCCACGGGCAGGGGTTACACCGGGGAGCTGTTTTTT
>-|TRBV6-4|TRBJ2-3|-
CASSEQGSDTQYF
TGTGCCAGCAGTGAACAGGGATCAGATACGCAGTATTTT
>-|TRBV6-2/TRBV6-3|TRBJ2-7|-
CASSYIKLPYEQYF
TGTGCCAGCAGTTACATCAAACTGCCCTACGAGCAGTACTTC
>TRBD1|TRBV28|TRBJ1-3|-
CASSFRTGPGNTIYF
TGTGCCAGCAGTTTCCGGACAGGACCTGGAAACACCATATATTTT
>-|TRBV15|TRBJ1-2|-
CATSRTAGGYGYTF
TGTGCCACCAGCAGGACAGCCGGGGGCTATGGCTACACCTTC
>-|TRBV11-3|TRBJ2-3|-
CASSLDPPPGTDTDTQYF
TGTGCCAGCAGCTTAGACCCGCCCCCGGGCACGGACACAGATACGCAGTATTTT
>-|TRBV7-9|TRBJ1-6|-
CASSLSQGPEQPLHF
TGTGCCAGCAGCTTAAGTCAAGGACCGGAACAACCCCTCCACTTT
>TRBD1|TRBV28|TRBJ2-7|-
CASSFHRGRVYEQYF
TGTGCCAGCAGTTTCCACAGGGGGCGAGTCTACGAGCAGTACTTC
>TRBD2|TRBV3-1/TRBV3-2|TRBJ2-7|-
CASSYGTSGGTYEQYF
TGTGCCAGCAGCTACGGGACTAGCGGGGGTACCTACGAGCAGTACTTC
>TRBD2|TRBV5-1|TRBJ2-7|-
CASSLRSLAGAYEQYF
TGCGCCAGCAGCTTGAGGAGCTTAGCGGGGGCCTACGAGCAGTACTTC
>-|TRBV5-1|TRBJ2-2|-
CASSYDATGELFF
TGCGCCAGCAGCTACGACGCGACCGGGGAGCTGTTTTTT
>-|TRBV24-1|TRBJ2-1|-
CATSARNNEQFF
TGTGCCACCAGTGCCAGGAACAATGAGCAGTTCTTC
>-|TRBV27|TRBJ1-1|once
CASSIGRNTEAFF
TGTGCCAGCAGTATCGGCAGGAACACTGAAGCTTTCTTT